The clone carrying this T cell receptor beta chain was picked up a small number of times. Its specificity is unknown. The data are from a study of early T cells in non-severe SARS-CoV-2 infection. At the level of the study: Unsorted whole blood bulk RNA was sequenced, with unpaired chains.

The V end lost 3 bases, the J end lost 4 bases, and 16 bases lay between the germline ends. The CDR3 has 15 amino acids. Germline CDR1 reads SGDLS; CDR2 reads YYNGEE. The study, taken as a whole, reports: VDJdb matching, biased toward anti-spike CD8 responses, missed private and CD4 specificities.

As part of library construction, unique molecular identifiers were attached to individual cDNA molecules. TCRdb re-called the 5' RACE reads with MiXCR, one entry per CDR3 protein. The sample yields 70,000 to 95,000 distinct CDR3 sequences, over 9% seen once. The J gene is TRBJ1-1, the V gene TRBV9; no firm D call. Sequencing was performed on whole blood. The origin of this receptor is an adult who was a healthcare worker with PCR-confirmed SARS-CoV-2 infection or an uninfected control (not recorded which). CDR3: CASSGTDGVGTEAFF. Here the CDR3 DNA reads TGTGCCAGCAGCGGTACGGACGGGGTTGGCACTGAAGCTTTCTTT.